The 17 T cell receptor beta chains below come from one sample, sequenced in a study of neurological immune-mediated disorders. TCRdb re-called the 5' RACE reads with MiXCR, one entry per CDR3 protein. The sample contains tens of thousands of distinct CDR3 sequences, 2.6% of which appear only once. Sample: PBMCs. The receptors stem from a young woman with multiple sclerosis.

In its sample, this clonotype was seen many times. The V gene is TRBV24-1, the J gene TRBJ1-1; tentatively, D is TRBD1 (5 bases). The V end was cut by 3 bases, the J end by 4 bases, with 8 bases between. The CDR3 consists of 13 residues. Looked up from germline, CDR1 is KGHDR and CDR2 is SFDVKD. The CDR3: CATSDPGGTEAFF. CDR3 nucleotide sequence: TGTGCCACCAGTGATCCGGGGGGCACTGAAGCTTTCTTT.

This clonotype was recorded many times. The chain joins TRBV5-1 to TRBJ1-1; D is possibly TRBD1 (6 bases). Looked up from germline, CDR1 is SGHRS and CDR2 is YFSETQ. The CDR3 spans 15 residues. The V and J ends lost 0 bases and 1 base respectively, with 10 bases between them. CDR3 sequence (DNA): TGCGCCAGCAGCTTGGAAGGGGGGTCGAACACTGAAGCTTTCTTT. Its translation is CASSLEGGSNTEAFF.

This clonotype has a count of ten or more. CDR3 sequence reads: CASRRVPGTNQPQHF. In DNA form, the CDR3 reads TGTGCCAGCAGGCGAGTTCCGGGTACCAATCAGCCCCAGCATTTT. This chain connects TRBV12-3 or TRBV12-4 to TRBJ1-5; no clear D. CDR3 size: 15 residues. Deletions cut 6 bases from V and 3 bases from J, with 15 bases between.

This clonotype has at least ten counts. This chain links TRBV20-1 with TRBJ2-7; 7 nucleotides agree with TRBD2. This CDR3 is built from 15 residues. Germline V gene sequence: CDR1 DFQATT, CDR2 SNEGSKA (reference sequence). With V trimmed by 0 bases and J by 2 bases, 7 bases remained unmatched. The CDR3 DNA reads TGCAGTGCTAGAGACCCTAGCGGTCCAGCCTACGAGCAGTACTTC. Its protein product is CSARDPSGPAYEQYF.

There are many counts of this clonotype. This chain joins TRBV5-1 and TRBJ2-7; D may be TRBD1 or TRBD2 (5 bases each). The V gene's germline CDR1 is SGHRS and CDR2 YFSETQ. CDR3 length: 15 residues. Between the trimmed V and J ends, which lost 4 bases and 1 base, there was a span of 15 bases. In nucleotides, the CDR3 is TGCGCCAGCAGCGGCACCGGGACGGCATCCTACGAGCAGTACTTC. Encoded protein: CASSGTGTASYEQYF. Complete variable domain (other parts from reference TRBV5-1 and TRBJ2-7): KAGVTQTPRYLIKTRGQQVTLSCSPISGHRSVSWYQQTPGQGLQFLFEYFSETQRNKGNFPGRFSGRQFSNSRSEMNVSTLELGDSALYLCASSGTGTASYEQYFGPGTRLTVT.

In this sample, this clonotype turned up many times. This chain joins TRBV7-9 and TRBJ2-2; 8 nucleotides line up with TRBD2. V was pared by 11 bases and J by 1 base, with 6 bases of the junction left unmatched. The CDR3 runs to 14 residues. Germline values: CDR1 SEHNR, CDR2 FQNEAQ (reference sequence). DNA for the CDR3: TGTGCCTTACCCAGCGGGAGGAACACCGGGGAGCTGTTTTTT. This translates into CALPSGRNTGELFF.

This clonotype was found many times. The V gene is TRBV7-2, the J gene TRBJ1-5; D may be TRBD1 (6 bases). The germline CDR1 and CDR2 sequences are SGHTA and FQGNSA. The CDR3 covers 15 residues. V was shortened by 4 bases and J by 0 bases, with 10 bases between the two germline ends. The CDR3 DNA is TGTGCCAGCAGCTACCAGGGGAATAGCAATCAGCCCCAGCATTTT. Amino acid sequence: CASSYQGNSNQPQHF.

As concerns this clonotype: A much larger clonotype is one base distant, so this may be a read error. V gene TRBV6-6 combines with J gene TRBJ2-1, with D tentatively TRBD1 (5 bases). Germline V lookup: CDR1 MNHNY, CDR2 SVGAGI (reference sequence). The CDR3 length is 11 residues. This chain's CDR3 is CDSRVNNEQFF. The CDR3, as DNA: TGTGACAGCAGGGTTAACAATGAGCAGTTCTTC.

This clonotype was counted many times. The genes are TRBV5-1 and TRBJ1-1; TRBD1 aligns across 9 bases. Trimming removed 1 base from V and 9 bases from J; junction bases left unmatched: 10. Germline CDR1 reads SGHRS; CDR2 reads YFSETQ. The length of the CDR3 is 15 residues. The CDR3 sequence: CASSLHLDRGVQAFF. The CDR3 DNA is TGCGCCAGCAGCTTGCACCTCGACAGGGGGGTTCAAGCTTTCTTT.

The sample holds many counts of this clonotype. The J gene is TRBJ1-1, the V gene TRBV6-2 or TRBV6-3, with D tentatively TRBD1 (6 bases). In germline, CDR1 is MNHEY, CDR2 SVGEGT. Trimming shortened V by 8 bases and J by 2 bases, and 12 bases separated the two germline ends. The CDR3 runs 13 residues. The DNA for the CDR3 is TGTGCCAGCGAACACAGGGCAAACACTGAAGCTTTCTTT. It translates to CASEHRANTEAFF.

This clonotype was seen ten or more times. The chain links TRBV7-2 to TRBJ2-1; the D is unclear. Trimming left V 0 bases short and J 5 bases short, with 2 bases between. The CDR3 runs 12 residues. Germline V gives CDR1 SGHTA, CDR2 FQGNSA. The CDR3 here is CASSLANNEQFF. DNA of the CDR3: TGTGCCAGCAGCTTAGCGAACAATGAGCAGTTCTTC.

This clonotype was observed many times. The V call is TRBV20-1, the J call TRBJ2-7; 7 positions match TRBD2. The CDR3 runs to 15 residues. Germline loops: CDR1 DFQATT, CDR2 SNEGSKA (reference sequence). Trimming cost V 3 bases and J 0 bases; bases outside gene matches: 8. The DNA for the CDR3 is TGCAGTGCTAGTGGGGCGGGAGCGAACTCCTACGAGCAGTACTTC. Translated: CSASGAGANSYEQYF.

In its sample, this clonotype was seen many times. The J gene is TRBJ2-1, the V gene TRBV5-5, with 9 positions matching TRBD2. The CDR3 sequence is 15 residues long. Unmatched junction bases numbered 2, after V lost 0 bases and J lost 4 bases. CDR1 and CDR2 (germline): SGHKS, YYEKEE (reference sequence). CDR3 sequence: CASSLVAGDYNEQFF. The CDR3 bases are TGTGCCAGCAGCTTGGTAGCGGGAGATTACAATGAGCAGTTCTTC.

This clonotype was found many times. This chain links TRBV15 with TRBJ1-2; no definite D call. Germline values: CDR1 LNHNV, CDR2 YYDKDF (reference sequence). There are 14 residues in the CDR3. Trimming took 0 bases from V and 1 from J, leaving 6 bases between them. CDR3 loop: CATSRDPNNYGYTF. The CDR3 DNA reads as TGTGCCACCAGCAGAGATCCCAATAACTATGGCTACACCTTC.

This clonotype has a count of ten or more. The chain uses TRBV9 and TRBJ1-2; D unclear. The CDR3 spans 15 residues. Germline CDR1 reads SGDLS; CDR2 reads YYNGEE. V gave up 4 bases and J gave up 2 bases, with 15 bases separating them. The CDR3 nucleotides read TGTGCCAGCAGCTTCCGGCCGGACTCAAACTATGGCTACACCTTC. Its translation: CASSFRPDSNYGYTF.

This clonotype appeared many times. The gene calls are TRBV25-1 and TRBJ2-7, with D tentatively TRBD1 or TRBD2 (5 bases each). V was pared by 3 bases and J by 9 bases, with 21 bases between. CDR3 length: 15 residues. Germline V gene sequence: CDR1 MGHDK, CDR2 SYGVNS. Here the CDR3 reads CASSDSMGQGSGQYF. CDR3 coding DNA: TGTGCCAGCAGTGACTCAATGGGGCAGGGAAGCGGGCAGTACTTC.

At least ten counts were recorded for this clonotype. The chain combines TRBV5-8 with TRBJ1-2; the D gene is possibly TRBD1 (5 bases). V lost 3 bases and J lost 4, with 13 bases in between. Germline CDR1 and CDR2: SGHTS and YDEGEE. CDR3 length: 14 amino acids. The CDR3 DNA reads TGTGCCAGCAGCTGGAGCGGGGGGTCCTATGGCTACACCTTC. Amino acids: CASSWSGGSYGYTF.